The source of this T cell receptor beta chain is a study of shared clonotypes between healthy human individuals. Study-wide findings and caveats: Several donors shared about 5% of their naive CD4 clonotypes. Owing to a small donor count, the genetic and exposure-history diversity represented was limited.

Trimming cost V 2 bases and J 5 bases, with 3 bases left between them. The CDR3 totals 11 residues. Germline CDR1 and CDR2: SEHNR and FQNEAQ (reference sequence). A few counts support this clone. Its antigen is as yet unknown. A much larger clone lies one base from this, so it may be a read error. This sample includes further DNA sequences coding for the same CDR3. Using immunoSEQ multiplex PCR, the repertoire was profiled, and TCRdb retains in-frame clones only, with some absent. This sample yields over a million clones, of which approximately 80% are seen a single time; around 0.6% belongs to the top ten. Recent acute infections and vaccinations were absent in the healthy HIV-negative adult donors. The CD4+ fraction was divided into a CD45RA+ naive subset and a CD45RA-negative memory subset.

This chain uses TRBV7-9 with TRBJ2-5; D not resolved. This sequence originates from a man between 18 and 35 years old in good health. Some clones in this sample may be carry-over from other donors' samples. The sample consisted of memory CD4+ T cells from PBMCs. Noted subset: CD45RA-negative fraction. In DNA form, the CDR3 reads TGTGCCAGCAGCTTAAGCGAGACCCAGTACTTC. This translates into CASSLSETQYF.